This entry lists 5 T cell receptor beta chains sequenced from one sample in a study of blood T cell repertoires in COVID-19. Assay: immunoSEQ multiplex PCR; the TCRdb copy retains only in-frame clones and omits some. The table records approximately 70,000 clones, about 80% of them present only once. Sequenced material: peripheral blood. These receptor sequences come from a man between 65 and 85 years old who had recovered from COVID-19.

The chain couples TRBV28 to TRBJ2-7; 8 positions match TRBD1. Germline assignment: CDR1 MDHEN and CDR2 SYDVKM. This CDR3 is 16 amino acids long. Trimming cost V 1 base and J 3 bases; bases outside gene matches: 8. The CDR3 region has the DNA TGTGCCAGCAGTTTATTTCGCGGGACAGGCTTCTACGAGCAGTACTTC. Protein sequence: CASSLFRGTGFYEQYF.

This chain uses TRBV6-4 with TRBJ1-2, with D hard to call. V lost 0 bases and J lost 7, with 12 bases in between. Germline V gene sequence: CDR1 MRHNA, CDR2 SNTAGT. The CDR3 spans 14 residues. The DNA of the CDR3 is TGTGCCAGCAGTGACTCGAGACTAGGCGGTGGCTACACCTTC. As protein: CASSDSRLGGGYTF.

The genes are TRBV4-2 and TRBJ1-4; TRBD1 matches at 7 bases. Germline lookup yields CDR1 LGHNA and CDR2 YNFKEQ. The trim removed 4 bases at V and 7 bases at J, leaving 6 bases unmatched. There are 14 residues in the CDR3. The CDR3 spells CASSPTQGIEKLFF. In nucleotides, the CDR3 is TGTGCCAGCAGCCCAACACAGGGGATTGAAAAACTGTTTTTT.

V gene TRBV9 combines with J gene TRBJ2-2; 10 nucleotides line up with TRBD1. With V trimmed by 0 bases and J by 1 base, 3 bases remained unmatched. This CDR3 comprises 17 residues. Germline V lookup: CDR1 SGDLS, CDR2 YYNGEE. The CDR3 DNA reads as TGTGCCAGCAGCGTAGAAGGGACAGGGGTGAACACCGGGGAGCTGTTTTTT. Translation gives CASSVEGTGVNTGELFF.

The chain joins TRBV6-5 to TRBJ2-7; a possible D gene is TRBD1 (5 bases). The CDR3 has 14 amino acids. V was shortened by 2 bases and J by 5 bases, with 13 bases between the two germline ends. Per germline, CDR1 MNHEY and CDR2 SVGAGI. CDR3 sequence (DNA): TGTGCCAGCAGTTACGGTGGGGCGACCAACGAGCAGTACTTC. The encoded protein is CASSYGGATNEQYF.